Described below is a single T cell receptor (beta chain) sequence and its context. This record belongs to a study of shared clonotypes between healthy human individuals. This table comes from immunoSEQ multiplex PCR, and its TCRdb copy is limited to in-frame clones, with some not included. There are over a million clones in the sample; under 80% occur only once, and about 1.5% lies in the top ten. From germline, CDR1 is MNHEY and CDR2 SMNVEV (reference sequence). The CDR3 contains 14 residues. V was cut by 3 bases and J by 6 bases, with 15 bases left in between. This rearrangement joins TRBV27 to TRBJ2-7, with D maybe TRBD1 (6 bases). The sample taken for sequencing was memory CD4+ T cells sorted from blood. Regarding subset: CD45RA-negative fraction. This clonotype originated in a man aged 18 to 30 in good health. The CDR3 is CASSFRTVDGEQYF. For the CDR3, the DNA is TGTGCCAGCAGTTTTCGGACAGTTGATGGCGAGCAGTACTTC.